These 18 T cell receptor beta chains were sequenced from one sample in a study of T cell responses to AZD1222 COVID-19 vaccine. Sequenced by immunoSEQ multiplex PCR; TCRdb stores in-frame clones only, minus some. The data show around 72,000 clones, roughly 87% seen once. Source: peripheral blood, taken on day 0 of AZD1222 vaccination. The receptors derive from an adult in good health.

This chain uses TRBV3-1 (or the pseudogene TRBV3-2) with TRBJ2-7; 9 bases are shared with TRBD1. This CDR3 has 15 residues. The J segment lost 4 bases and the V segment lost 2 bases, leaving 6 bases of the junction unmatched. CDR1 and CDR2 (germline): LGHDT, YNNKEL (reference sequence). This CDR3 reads CASSQQGQGIYEQYF. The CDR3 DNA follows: TGTGCCAGCAGCCAACAGGGACAGGGCATATACGAGCAGTACTTC.

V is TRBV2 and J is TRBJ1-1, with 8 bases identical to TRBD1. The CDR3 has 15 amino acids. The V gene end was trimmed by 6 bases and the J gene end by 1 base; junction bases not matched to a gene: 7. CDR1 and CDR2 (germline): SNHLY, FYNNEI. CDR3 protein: CASSLRGPGNTEAFF. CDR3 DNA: TGTGCCAGCAGCCTCAGGGGGCCGGGGAACACTGAAGCTTTCTTT.

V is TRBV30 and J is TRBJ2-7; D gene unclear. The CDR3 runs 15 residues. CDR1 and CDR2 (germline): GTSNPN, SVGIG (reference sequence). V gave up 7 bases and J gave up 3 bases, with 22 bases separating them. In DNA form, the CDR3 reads TGTGCCTATTCAGCATCCGGATCTGTCCTCTACGAGCAGTACTTC. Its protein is CAYSASGSVLYEQYF.

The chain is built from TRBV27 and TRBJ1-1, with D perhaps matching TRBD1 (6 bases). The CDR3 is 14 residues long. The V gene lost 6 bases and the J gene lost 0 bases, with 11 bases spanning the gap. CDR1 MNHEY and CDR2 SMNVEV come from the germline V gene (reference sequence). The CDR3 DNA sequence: TGTGCCAGCAGAAGACAGGTAATGAACACTGAAGCTTTCTTT. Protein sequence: CASRRQVMNTEAFF.

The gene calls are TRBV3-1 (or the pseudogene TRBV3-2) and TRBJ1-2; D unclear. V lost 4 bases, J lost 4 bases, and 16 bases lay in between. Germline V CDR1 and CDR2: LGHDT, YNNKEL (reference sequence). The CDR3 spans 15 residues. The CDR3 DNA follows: TGTGCCAGCAGCCCCTTCAACAGTAGGGCCTATGGCTACACCTTC. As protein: CASSPFNSRAYGYTF.

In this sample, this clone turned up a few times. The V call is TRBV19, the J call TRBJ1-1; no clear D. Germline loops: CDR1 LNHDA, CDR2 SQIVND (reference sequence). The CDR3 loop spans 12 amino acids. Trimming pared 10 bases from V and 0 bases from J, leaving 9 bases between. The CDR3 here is CATKDMNTEAFF. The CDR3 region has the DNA TGTGCCACCAAGGATATGAACACTGAAGCTTTCTTT.

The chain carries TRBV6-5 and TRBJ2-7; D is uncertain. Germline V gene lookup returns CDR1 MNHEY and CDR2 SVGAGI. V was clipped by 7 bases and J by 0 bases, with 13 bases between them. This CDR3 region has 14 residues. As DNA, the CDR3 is TGTGCCAGCATGTGGGTCCACAGCTCCTACGAGCAGTACTTC. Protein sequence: CASMWVHSSYEQYF.

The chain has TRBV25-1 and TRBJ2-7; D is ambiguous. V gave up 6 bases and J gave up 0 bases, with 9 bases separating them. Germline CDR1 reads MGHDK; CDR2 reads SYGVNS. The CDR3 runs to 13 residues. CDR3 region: CASRNIISYEQYF. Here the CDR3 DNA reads TGTGCCAGCAGAAATATCATCTCCTACGAGCAGTACTTC.

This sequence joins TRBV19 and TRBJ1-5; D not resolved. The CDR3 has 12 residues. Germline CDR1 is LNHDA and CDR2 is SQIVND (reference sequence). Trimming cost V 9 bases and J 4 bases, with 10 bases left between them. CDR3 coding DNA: TGTGCCAGCACGGGCGCTAATCAGCCCCAGCATTTT. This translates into CASTGANQPQHF.

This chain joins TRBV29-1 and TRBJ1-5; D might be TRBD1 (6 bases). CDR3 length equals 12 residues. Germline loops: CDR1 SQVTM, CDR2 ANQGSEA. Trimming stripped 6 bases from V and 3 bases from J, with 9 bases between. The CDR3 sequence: CSVGGPNQPQHF. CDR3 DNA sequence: TGCAGCGTAGGGGGGCCCAATCAGCCCCAGCATTTT.

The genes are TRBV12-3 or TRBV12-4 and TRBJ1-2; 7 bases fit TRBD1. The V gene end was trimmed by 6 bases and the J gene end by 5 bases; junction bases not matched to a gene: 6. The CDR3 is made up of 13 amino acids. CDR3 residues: CASRRQGYYGYTF. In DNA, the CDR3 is TGTGCCAGCAGACGACAGGGCTATTATGGCTACACCTTC.

CDR3 loop: CAWSVARANTGELFF. For the CDR3, the DNA is TGTGCCTGGAGTGTAGCCCGGGCGAACACCGGGGAGCTGTTTTTT. V is TRBV30 and J is TRBJ2-2; D is undetermined. The CDR3 is 15 residues long. The V and J ends lost 0 bases and 0 bases respectively, with 8 bases between them. Germline lookup yields CDR1 GTSNPN and CDR2 SVGIG (reference sequence).

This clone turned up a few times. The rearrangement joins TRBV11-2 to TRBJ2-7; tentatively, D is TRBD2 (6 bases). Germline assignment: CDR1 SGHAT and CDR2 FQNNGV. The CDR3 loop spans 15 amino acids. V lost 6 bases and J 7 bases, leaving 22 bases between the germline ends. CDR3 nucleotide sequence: TGTGCCAGCAGACCCAGTTCGAGAGGGAGGATGGAGCAGTACTTC. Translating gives CASRPSSRGRMEQYF.

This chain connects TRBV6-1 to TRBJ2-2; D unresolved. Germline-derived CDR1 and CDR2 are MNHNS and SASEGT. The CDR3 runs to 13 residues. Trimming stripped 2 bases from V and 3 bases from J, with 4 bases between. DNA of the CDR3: TGTGCCAGCAGTGAACGGGACACCGGGGAGCTGTTTTTT. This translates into CASSERDTGELFF.

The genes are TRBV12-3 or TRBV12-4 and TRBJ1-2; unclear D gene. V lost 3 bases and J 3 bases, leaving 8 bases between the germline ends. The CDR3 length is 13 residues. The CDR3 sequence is CASSFESHYGYTF. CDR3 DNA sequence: TGTGCCAGCAGTTTTGAGTCGCACTATGGCTACACCTTC.

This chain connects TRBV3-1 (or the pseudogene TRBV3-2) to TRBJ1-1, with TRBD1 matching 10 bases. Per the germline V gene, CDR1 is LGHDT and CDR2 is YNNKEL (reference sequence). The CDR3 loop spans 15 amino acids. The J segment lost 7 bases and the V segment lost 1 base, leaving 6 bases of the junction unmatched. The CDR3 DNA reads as TGTGCCAGCAGCCAAGGGACGGGACAGGGGATTGAAGCTTTCTTT. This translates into CASSQGTGQGIEAFF.

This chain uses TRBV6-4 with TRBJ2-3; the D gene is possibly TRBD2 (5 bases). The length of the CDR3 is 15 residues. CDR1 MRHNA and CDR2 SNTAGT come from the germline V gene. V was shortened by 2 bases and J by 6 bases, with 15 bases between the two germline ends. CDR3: CASSDRPAALDTQYF. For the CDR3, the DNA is TGTGCCAGCAGTGACCGGCCAGCGGCACTTGATACGCAGTATTTT.

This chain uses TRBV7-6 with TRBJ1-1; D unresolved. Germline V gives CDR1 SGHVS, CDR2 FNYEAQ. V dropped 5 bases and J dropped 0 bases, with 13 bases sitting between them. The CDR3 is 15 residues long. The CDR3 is CASSPRWQLNTEAFF. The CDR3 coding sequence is TGTGCCAGCAGCCCTAGGTGGCAGCTGAACACTGAAGCTTTCTTT.